Listed below are T cell receptor beta chains from one sample, sequenced in a study of T-cell memory formation after mild COVID-19. TCRdb reanalysed the 5' RACE reads using MiXCR and keeps one entry per CDR3 protein. This sample has 280,000 or so distinct CDR3 sequences, with roughly 8.2% found just once. Sequencing was performed on PBMCs or a T cell subset sorted from them (not recorded which). These receptors were collected from a man younger than 30 who had mild COVID-19 (a few samples of this study predate the infection). Cell type and time point are not known. Each CDR3 is given with its conserved first and last residue. A D gene is named only where the DNA matches it firmly. A row's size may be missing; if present it is once, few, many or a size class.

v_gene,j_gene,abundance,d_gene,CDR3nt,CDR3aa
TRBV10-3,TRBJ2-7,few,TRBD2,TGTGCCAGCAGCGCCCGCGGGGGGGCCTACGAGCAGTACTTC,CASSARGGAYEQYF
TRBV11-2,TRBJ2-2,few,NA,TGTGCCAGCAGCGACATGGGACGGACGACCGGGGAGCTGTTTTTT,CASSDMGRTTGELFF
TRBV21-1,TRBJ2-5,many,NA,TGTGCCCGACGGGGACAAGAAGAGACCCAGTACTTC,CARRGQEETQYF
TRBV12-3/TRBV12-4,TRBJ2-2,NA,NA,TGTGCCAGCAGTCCCGGACAGCGATACACCGGGGAGCTGTTTTTT,CASSPGQRYTGELFF
TRBV6-5,TRBJ2-1,many,NA,TGTGCCAGCAGTTACTTCATGGGTGAGCAGTTCTTC,CASSYFMGEQFF
TRBV27,TRBJ1-6,NA,NA,TGTGCCAGCAGTTTTGGGGGGGCTGATTCACCCCTCCACTTT,CASSFGGADSPLHF
TRBV5-1,TRBJ2-1,few,TRBD2,TGCGCCAGCAGCCCGCGGGGGGGCTTCGTTTATGAGCAGTTCTTC,CASSPRGGFVYEQFF
TRBV5-1,TRBJ2-1,few,TRBD2,TGCGCCAGCAGCTTGGTACTAGCGGGGGCCAATGAGCAGTTCTTC,CASSLVLAGANEQFF
TRBV20-1,TRBJ1-1,few,NA,TGCAGTGCTACACGGACTCTGAACACTGAAGCTTTCTTT,CSATRTLNTEAFF
TRBV11-2,TRBJ1-1,NA,NA,TGTGCCAGCAGCTCCCTAGCGGGGGGGGTAAATGAAGCTTTCTTT,CASSSLAGGVNEAFF
TRBV2,TRBJ2-1,NA,NA,TGTGCCAGCAGTGAAATCAGAGGGGAGCAGTTCTTC,CASSEIRGEQFF
TRBV20-1,TRBJ1-2,many,TRBD1,TGCAGTGCCTACTCAGGGGGGGAGGGCTACACCTTC,CSAYSGGEGYTF
TRBV7-9,TRBJ2-7,many,NA,TGTGCCAGCAGCCAGGACTGGAACGAGCAGTACTTC,CASSQDWNEQYF
TRBV28,TRBJ2-5,few,TRBD1,TGTGCCAGCAGTGCCCCGGGACAGATACAAGAGACCCAGTACTTC,CASSAPGQIQETQYF
TRBV2,TRBJ2-1,many,TRBD2,TGTGCCAGCAGTTATCCGGGACTAGGTGGGGTGAATGAGCAGTTCTTC,CASSYPGLGGVNEQFF
TRBV20-1,TRBJ2-3,NA,TRBD2,TGCAGTGCCGGACCAGCGGGGGGCTCAGATACGCAGTATTTT,CSAGPAGGSDTQYF
TRBV14,TRBJ1-6,NA,NA,TGTGCCAGCAGCCGGGCCAATAATTCACCCCTCCACTTT,CASSRANNSPLHF
TRBV20-1,TRBJ2-5,many,NA,TGCAGTGCTGCAAAATCCCAGGCGGAGACCCAGTACTTC,CSAAKSQAETQYF
TRBV5-1,TRBJ2-2,NA,NA,TGCGCCAGCAGCTTGGCCATTTATCGTCCTTCGAACACCGGGGAGCTGTTTTTT,CASSLAIYRPSNTGELFF
TRBV6-5,TRBJ2-7,NA,TRBD2,TGTGCCAGCAGTTACTTGGGGGGGGGCTACGAGCAGTACTTC,CASSYLGGGYEQYF
TRBV10-2,TRBJ2-5,NA,TRBD2,TGCGCCAGCAGGGAACTAGCGACGGAGACCCAGTACTTC,CASRELATETQYF
TRBV7-9,TRBJ1-2,NA,NA,TGTGCCAGCAGCTTATACCGGGATCCTGGCTACACCTTC,CASSLYRDPGYTF
TRBV7-2,TRBJ1-5,many,NA,TGTGCCAGCAGCTTACTCAGGGATCAGCCCCAGCATTTT,CASSLLRDQPQHF